Below are 22 T cell receptor beta chains sequenced from a single sample in a study of tumor-infiltrating lymphocytes in primary liver carcinoma. Blood RNA was derived from unsorted whole blood, and germline DNA was extracted too. Making TCR beta cDNA involved approximately 520 ng total RNA and a constant-region primer. Libraries covering TCR beta were generated through three nested multiplex PCR rounds (using a slightly modified ARM-PCR). Forward primers for TRBV1-TRBV30 and a C-beta reverse primer served the first two PCR rounds, at approximately 10 cycles each. TCRdb recomputed calls from the multiplex PCR reads with MiXCR, one row per CDR3 protein. The sample contains some 320,000 distinct CDR3 sequences, 50% to 70% of which appear only once. The sample consisted of peripheral blood. These receptors came from a man aged 35 to 55 with primary liver carcinoma and hepatitis B virus infection.

The rearrangement joins TRBV6-5 to TRBJ1-5; TRBD1 matches 9 bases. Germline trimming cut 6 bases from V and 0 bases from J; bases unmatched to any gene: 9. This CDR3 is built from 17 residues. CDR1 and CDR2 from the germline V gene are MNHEY and SVGAGI. The CDR3 DNA reads as TGTGCCAGCAGCCCCCGGACAGGGGTGATTAGCAATCAGCCCCAGCATTTT. It is translated as CASSPRTGVISNQPQHF.

Turning to this clonotype: Its ends do not fully match the called genes, so a read error is possible. The CDR3 is CSVLLREGLVYEQSF. CDR3 DNA: TGCAGCGTCCTTCTCCGGGAGGGTCTGGTATATGAGCAGTCCTTC. This chain connects TRBV29-1 to TRBJ2-1, with 8 bases fitting TRBD2. The germline V gene encodes CDR1 SQVTM and CDR2 ANQGSEA. CDR3 length equals 15 residues.

This chain connects TRBV29-1 to TRBJ2-5, with D perhaps assigned TRBD1 or TRBD2 (6 bases each). The CDR3 is made up of 14 amino acids. V was cut by 1 base and J by 13 bases, with 22 bases left in between. Germline values: CDR1 SQVTM, CDR2 ANQGSEA. CDR3 residues: CSVEGARGGETRYF. The CDR3 DNA reads TGCAGCGTTGAAGGGGCCAGGGGAGGAGAGACACGGTACTTC. Looking up the rest from reference TRBV29-1 and TRBJ2-5 gives the full variable domain: SAVISQKPSRDICQRGTSLTIQCQVDSQVTMMFWYRQQPGQSLTLIATANQGSEATYESGFVIDKFPISRPNLTFSTLTVSNMSPEDSSIYLCSVEGARGGETRYFGPGTRLLVL.

As to this clonotype: A read error may be the cause here, since a much bigger clone is one base away. The chain joins TRBV6-2 or TRBV6-3 to TRBJ2-5; TRBD1 agrees at 10 bases. J lost 4 bases, V lost 5 bases, and 13 bases had no gene match. Germline values: CDR1 MNHEY, CDR2 SVGEGT. The CDR3 loop spans 17 amino acids. The CDR3 DNA reads as TGTGCCAGCAGTCTACCCTCGTCCGGGACAGGGGCAGAGACCCAGTACTTC. Translating it yields CASSLPSSGTGAETQYF.

This clonotype has at least ten counts. V usage is TRBV28 and J usage is TRBJ1-6; tentative D call: TRBD1 (6 bases). V was shortened by 5 bases and J by 8 bases, with 16 bases between the two germline ends. Germline CDR1 is MDHEN and CDR2 is SYDVKM. The CDR3 extends over 15 amino acids. The CDR3 reads CASSPTTGWYSPLHF. CDR3 bases: TGTGCCAGCAGTCCTACCACAGGGTGGTATTCACCCCTCCACTTT.

By proportion, this clonotype is medium-sized. The chain combines TRBV29-1 with TRBJ1-2; possible D gene TRBD1, 6 bases. The V gene lost 8 bases and the J gene lost 4 bases, with 14 bases spanning the gap. The CDR3 extends over 12 amino acids. Germline CDR1 reads SQVTM; CDR2 reads ANQGSEA. The DNA for the CDR3 is TGCAGCACAAGGGACACTATCTATGGCTACACCTTC. Protein product: CSTRDTIYGYTF.

Comments on this clonotype: A read error may explain this, as a much larger clone is one base away. This chain uses TRBV6-1 with TRBJ2-3; no definite D call. Germline loops: CDR1 MNHNS, CDR2 SASEGT. This CDR3 has 12 residues. CDR3 loop: CDSSGRTDTQYF. CDR3 in DNA: TGTGACAGCAGTGGCAGGACAGATACGCAGTATTTT.

As concerns this clonotype: A much larger clone lies a single base off, so this may be a read error. This sequence joins TRBV6-2 or TRBV6-3 and TRBJ2-1; tentatively, D is TRBD1 or TRBD2 (6 bases each). Trimming removed 8 bases from V and 9 bases from J, with 20 bases in between. Per the germline V gene, CDR1 is MNHEY and CDR2 is SVGEGT. The CDR3 extends over 14 amino acids. CDR3 sequence: CASLSGVADSEQFF. The CDR3 DNA sequence: TGTGCCAGCCTCTCGGGAGTAGCGGACAGTGAGCAGTTCTTC.

V is TRBV28 and J is TRBJ2-6; the D is unclear. The germline V gene has CDR1 MDHEN and CDR2 SYDVKM. The CDR3 consists of 15 residues. Trimming pared 1 base from V and 4 bases from J, leaving 8 bases between. CDR3 sequence reads: CASSLSSPGANVLTF. CDR3 DNA: TGTGCCAGCAGTTTATCCAGTCCCGGGGCCAACGTCCTGACTTTC.

To note about this clonotype: This clone may be a read error of a much larger clone one base away. The V and J genes are TRBV10-3 and TRBJ2-1, with 7 bases fitting TRBD2. Germline CDR1 is ENHRY and CDR2 is SYGVKD. CDR3 length: 17 residues. CDR3 protein: CAISEQGGGSSHNEQFF. The CDR3 region has the DNA TGTGCCATCAGTGAGCAAGGTGGCGGGAGCTCCCACAATGAGCAGTTCTTC.

V and J are TRBV28 and TRBJ2-7; no firm D call. Germline CDR1 MDHEN, CDR2 SYDVKM. V was trimmed by 5 bases and J by 6 bases, leaving 8 bases between them. The CDR3 is made up of 11 amino acids. The CDR3 region is CASSNLGEQYF. The CDR3 DNA reads TGTGCCAGCAGTAACCTGGGCGAGCAGTACTTC.

As concerns this clonotype: A much larger clone lies a single base off, so this may be a read error. The CDR3 end shows no conserved phenylalanine or tryptophan, and so a read error is likely. The chain links TRBV29-1 to TRBJ2-7; D unclear. This CDR3 has 13 residues. The V end was cut by 4 bases, the J end by 2 bases, with 12 bases between. Germline lookup yields CDR1 SQVTM and CDR2 ANQGSEA. The DNA for the CDR3 is TGCAGCGTTGTTGGCGCCCCCACCTACGAGCAGTACTTA. This translates into CSVVGAPTYEQYL.

On this clonotype: The limits of the CDR3 on the DNA are not certain, so only TCRdb's listed CDR3 is given. CDR3 amino acids: CAGSWGQGAYGYTF. This chain uses TRBV28 with TRBJ1-2; the DNA was not compared with TRBD1, the D call given in the table. The germline V gene has CDR1 MDHEN and CDR2 SYDVKM. The CDR3 region is 14 residues in length, termini included.

On this clonotype itself: A much larger clonotype is one base distant, so this may be a read error. The chain recombines TRBV29-1 with TRBJ1-3; 8 bases match TRBD1. The CDR3 runs 14 residues. V dropped 6 bases and J dropped 3; count of bases not matched to a gene: 7. Germline V CDR1 and CDR2: SQVTM, ANQGSEA. The chain's CDR3 is CSVPDRGVGNTIYF. CDR3 DNA: TGCAGCGTACCCGACAGGGGAGTTGGAAACACCATATATTTT. The variable domain in full, completed from reference TRBV29-1 and TRBJ1-3, reads SAVISQKPSRDICQRGTSLTIQCQVDSQVTMMFWYRQQPGQSLTLIATANQGSEATYESGFVIDKFPISRPNLTFSTLTVSNMSPEDSSIYLCSVPDRGVGNTIYFGEGSWLTVV.

This clonotype was observed a few times. The rearrangement joins TRBV28 to TRBJ2-3; D unclear. V dropped 5 bases and J dropped 1 base, with 10 bases sitting between them. This CDR3 has 14 residues. CDR1 MDHEN and CDR2 SYDVKM come from the germline V gene. CDR3 sequence reads: CASSPYEGTDTQYF. The CDR3 bases are TGTGCCAGCAGTCCCTATGAGGGCACAGATACGCAGTATTTT.

Concerning this clonotype itself: With a much larger clone just one base away, this may be a read error. The chain has TRBV6-6 and TRBJ2-3; D perhaps matches TRBD1 (5 bases). The germline V gene has CDR1 MNHNY and CDR2 SVGAGI (reference sequence). CDR3 length: 16 residues. The germline V and J ends were trimmed by 10 bases and 0 bases, with 20 bases remaining between them. Here the CDR3 DNA reads TGTGCCATCAGCGAACTCGACAGAACTAGCACAGATACGCAGTATTTT. It yields the protein CAISELDRTSTDTQYF.

This clonotype was recorded at least ten times. The chain couples TRBV6-1 to TRBJ1-5; D possibly corresponds to TRBD1 (6 bases). Germline V CDR1 and CDR2: MNHNS, SASEGT. The CDR3 length is 17 residues. Trimming cost V 0 bases and J 1 base, with 13 bases left between them. The CDR3 DNA reads TGTGCCAGCAGTGAAGCGATTTCGGGGGCCAGCAATCAGCCCCAGCATTTT. Translation: CASSEAISGASNQPQHF.

The chain joins TRBV12-3 or TRBV12-4 to TRBJ2-1; 9 bases match TRBD1. J lost 6 bases, V lost 7 bases, and 7 bases had no gene match. CDR3 length equals 14 residues. For the CDR3, the DNA is TGTGCCAGCATTTCGGGACAGGGTTTCAATGAGCAGTTCTTC. Residues: CASISGQGFNEQFF.

A word on this clonotype: This could be a read error, since a much larger clone is one nucleotide away. The chain joins TRBV10-3 to TRBJ2-3, with D unresolved. Looked up from germline, CDR1 is ENHRY and CDR2 is SYGVKD. V lost 10 bases to trimming and J lost 1 base, with 12 bases between them. This CDR3 spans 13 amino acids. CDR3 in DNA: TGTGCCACACATGGGAAGGGCACAGATACGCAGTATTTT. Translation gives CATHGKGTDTQYF.

For this clonotype: This is likely a read error, given that the CDR3 carries no conserved phenylalanine or tryptophan at its end. The rearrangement joins TRBV19 to TRBJ1-1; 8 nucleotides line up with TRBD1. Losses at the gene ends were 10 bases for V and 3 bases for J; bases not matched to a gene: 7. The CDR3 has 13 amino acids. The germline gives CDR1 LNHDA, CDR2 SQIVND (reference sequence). The CDR3 loop reads CATVGQGDTEAFL. CDR3 bases: TGTGCCACCGTCGGACAGGGAGACACTGAAGCTTTCCTT.

This CDR3 reads CNVKREGTKNIQYF. DNA for the CDR3: TGCAATGTGAAGCGGGAAGGGACCAAAAACATTCAGTACTTC. The chain recombines TRBV29-1 with TRBJ2-4; 7 bases agree with TRBD2. This CDR3 is 14 amino acids long. Germline-derived CDR1 and CDR2 are SQVTM and ANQGSEA.

The sample holds many counts of this clonotype. The chain couples TRBV29-1 to TRBJ1-2; TRBD1 aligns across 8 bases. Germline V lookup: CDR1 SQVTM, CDR2 ANQGSEA. The J segment lost 5 bases and the V segment lost 3 bases, leaving 8 bases of the junction unmatched. The CDR3 totals 14 residues. As DNA, the CDR3 is TGCAGCGTTGATATCAGCGACAGGGGATATGGCTACACCTTC. Amino acid sequence: CSVDISDRGYGYTF.